Each of the 20 T cell receptor beta chains below was sequenced from the same sample in a study of T cell responses to AZD1222 COVID-19 vaccine (dated by TCRdb to the early 2020s). The library relied on the immunoSEQ multiplex PCR assay. TCRdb's version of the immuneACCESS table is confined to in-frame rearrangements and falls short of the full clone set. An unresolved V gene accounts for under half of the shortfall where checked; the remainder is of unknown origin. Counted in this sample were 140,000 or so clones; about 91% of them appeared once. The leading ten clones occupy approximately 2.1% of the sample. What this sample's time point label stands for: baseline before first vaccination. Sequenced here: peripheral blood, sampled on day 0 of AZD1222 vaccination. The receptor source for this set is an adult in good health.

A single count supports this clone. The CDR3 DNA reads TGTGCCAGCAGCACCTACTACCAAGATACGCAGTATTTT. This translates into CASSTYYQDTQYF. V is TRBV7-2 and J is TRBJ2-3, with D hard to call. The germline V and J ends were trimmed by 5 bases and 5 bases, with 11 bases remaining between them. Germline assignment: CDR1 SGHTA and CDR2 FQGNSA. The CDR3 is made up of 13 amino acids.

The chain combines TRBV18 with TRBJ1-5; the match to TRBD1 covers 8 bases. The V and J ends lost 4 bases and 6 bases, in that order; junction bases with no gene match: 2. The CDR3 sequence is 13 residues long. Germline CDR1 KGHSH, CDR2 LQKENI. The CDR3 DNA reads TGTGCCAGCTCACAACAGGGGGGTCAGCCCCAGCATTTT. Its protein is CASSQQGGQPQHF.

The V and J genes are TRBV5-1 and TRBJ1-1; TRBD1 aligns across 10 bases. Germline CDR1 SGHRS, CDR2 YFSETQ. This CDR3 region has 16 residues. The trim removed 4 bases at V and 1 base at J, leaving 7 bases unmatched. In DNA form, the CDR3 reads TGCGCCAGCAGCCCCGACAGGGGGCTTGAGAACACTGAAGCTTTCTTT. Its translation: CASSPDRGLENTEAFF. The whole variable domain, remainder taken from reference TRBV5-1 and TRBJ1-1, is KAGVTQTPRYLIKTRGQQVTLSCSPISGHRSVSWYQQTPGQGLQFLFEYFSETQRNKGNFPGRFSGRQFSNSRSEMNVSTLELGDSALYLCASSPDRGLENTEAFFGQGTRLTVV.

This chain connects TRBV3-1 (or the pseudogene TRBV3-2) to TRBJ2-7; D gene unclear. Germline V gene data show CDR1 as LGHDT and CDR2 as YNNKEL (reference sequence). The CDR3 length is 12 residues. The V gene lost 3 bases and the J gene lost 3 bases, with 6 bases spanning the gap. In DNA form, the CDR3 reads TGTGCCAGCAGCCAGCGGAACTACGAGCAGTACTTC. It translates to CASSQRNYEQYF.

The CDR3 region has the DNA TGTGCCAGCAGCCAGACTAGTGCGGAGACCCAGTACTTC. Translating gives CASSQTSAETQYF. This chain links TRBV11-2 with TRBJ2-5; TRBD2 is a possible D gene (6 bases). Germline CDR1 is SGHAT and CDR2 is FQNNGV. The CDR3 is 13 amino acids. V was trimmed by 5 bases and J by 5 bases, leaving 12 bases between them.

Only one count was recorded for this clone. The CDR3 loop is CASSLGLAGMEYEQYF. As DNA, the CDR3 is TGTGCCAGCAGCTTGGGACTAGCGGGGATGGAGTACGAGCAGTACTTC. The rearrangement links TRBV5-4 to TRBJ2-7; the match to TRBD2 covers 11 bases. V was pared by 0 bases and J by 4 bases, with 6 bases of the junction left unmatched. There are 16 residues in the CDR3. The germline V gene encodes CDR1 SGHNT and CDR2 YYREEE (reference sequence).

This chain links TRBV19 with TRBJ1-1; 7 bases fit TRBD1. Trimming removed 4 bases from V and 8 bases from J; junction bases left unmatched: 7. The germline CDR1 and CDR2 sequences are LNHDA and SQIVND (reference sequence). CDR3 size: 13 residues. The CDR3 spells CASSTGQAAEAFF. For the CDR3, the DNA is TGTGCCAGTAGTACTGGACAGGCGGCCGAAGCTTTCTTT.

The chain has TRBV7-2 and TRBJ1-5, with unresolved D. Germline V gene sequence: CDR1 SGHTA, CDR2 FQGNSA. Trimming removed 1 base from V and 1 base from J, with 5 bases in between. CDR3 length equals 14 residues. The CDR3 DNA reads as TGTGCCAGCAGCTTAGTGGGGAGCAATCAGCCCCAGCATTTT. It is translated as CASSLVGSNQPQHF.

The V call is TRBV7-9, the J call TRBJ1-2, with D possibly being TRBD1 (6 bases). There are 14 residues in the CDR3. The germline CDR1 and CDR2 sequences are SEHNR and FQNEAQ (reference sequence). V was cut by 5 bases and J by 1 base, with 11 bases left in between. The CDR3: CASSPGEGNYGYTF. CDR3 DNA: TGTGCCAGCAGCCCAGGGGAGGGTAACTATGGCTACACCTTC. The variable domain in full, with the rest retrieved from reference TRBV7-9 and TRBJ1-2, is DTGVSQNPRHKITKRGQNVTFRCDPISEHNRLYWYRQTLGQGPEFLTYFQNEAQLEKSRLLSDRFSAERPKGSFSTLEIQRTEQGDSAMYLCASSPGEGNYGYTFGSGTRLTVV.

This clone appeared once. J is TRBJ2-7 and V is TRBV10-3; weak D call: TRBD2 (6 bases). Germline CDR1 is ENHRY and CDR2 is SYGVKD. V shed 10 bases and J shed 3 bases, with 16 bases lying between them. CDR3 length: 13 residues. This CDR3 is CATRTMGDYEQYF. The CDR3 DNA is TGTGCCACAAGGACTATGGGGGACTACGAGCAGTACTTC.

This clone was recorded only once. J is TRBJ1-2 and V is TRBV15; the D gene is possibly TRBD1 (6 bases). The CDR3 contains 14 residues. The V and J ends lost 4 bases and 2 bases respectively, with 11 bases between them. The germline V gene has CDR1 LNHNV and CDR2 YYDKDF (reference sequence). CDR3 residues: CATSTGQGNYGYTF. The CDR3 bases are TGTGCCACCAGCACCGGGCAGGGGAACTATGGCTACACCTTC. Drawing the rest from reference TRBV15 and TRBJ1-2, the complete variable domain is DAMVIQNPRYQVTQFGKPVTLSCSQTLNHNVMYWYQQKSSQAPKLLFHYYDKDFNNEADTPDNFQSRRPNTSFCFLDIRSPGLGDTAMYLCATSTGQGNYGYTFGSGTRLTVV.

V is TRBV5-1 and J is TRBJ2-1, with D possibly TRBD1 on 6 matching bases. CDR1 SGHRS and CDR2 YFSETQ come from the germline V gene. Deletions cut 0 bases from V and 6 bases from J, with 10 bases between. The CDR3 length is 14 residues. In DNA form, the CDR3 reads TGCGCCAGCAGCTTGGGGGGGCGCAGCAATGAGCAGTTCTTC. Protein product: CASSLGGRSNEQFF.

This sequence joins TRBV11-2 and TRBJ2-7; unclear D gene. V was clipped by 1 base and J by 2 bases, with 12 bases between them. The CDR3 length is 15 residues. CDR1 SGHAT and CDR2 FQNNGV come from the germline V gene. As DNA, the CDR3 is TGTGCCAGCAGCTTAGGTTGGTCGGCCACCTACGAGCAGTACTTC. Translation gives CASSLGWSATYEQYF.

This sequence joins TRBV4-3 and TRBJ1-3; D is ambiguous. This CDR3 comprises 15 residues. Germline V CDR1 and CDR2: LGHNA, YSLEER. The germline V and J ends were trimmed by 1 base and 4 bases, with 11 bases remaining between them. The CDR3 nucleotides are TGCGCCAGCAGCCAAGGTGCAGGAATAGGAAACACCATATATTTT. It is translated as CASSQGAGIGNTIYF.

On this clone: One end of the junction varies from germline; a read error may be responsible. J is TRBJ1-1 and V is TRBV28; no definite D call. Per germline, CDR1 MDHEN and CDR2 SYDVKM. The CDR3 covers 11 residues. In DNA, the CDR3 is TGCTTACGAAACATGAACACTGAAGCTTTCTTT. The encoded protein is CLRNMNTEAFF.

The chain has TRBV5-1 and TRBJ2-5; D is undetermined. The CDR3 extends over 13 amino acids. V gave up 1 base and J gave up 0 bases, with 4 bases separating them. Germline lookup yields CDR1 SGHRS and CDR2 YFSETQ. This CDR3 reads CASSLTNQETQYF. The CDR3, as DNA: TGCGCCAGCAGCTTGACTAACCAAGAGACCCAGTACTTC. The full variable domain, with the rest looked up from reference TRBV5-1 and TRBJ2-5, is KAGVTQTPRYLIKTRGQQVTLSCSPISGHRSVSWYQQTPGQGLQFLFEYFSETQRNKGNFPGRFSGRQFSNSRSEMNVSTLELGDSALYLCASSLTNQETQYFGPGTRLLVL.

The DNA of the CDR3 is TGTGCCAGCAGTAGTCTATCGGCCGGGGAGCTGTTTTTT. Its translation: CASSSLSAGELFF. The chain carries TRBV27 and TRBJ2-2; unclear D gene. Trimming cost V 5 bases and J 6 bases, with 10 bases left between them. The germline CDR1 and CDR2 sequences are MNHEY and SMNVEV (reference sequence). This CDR3 comprises 13 residues.

The chain joins TRBV4-3 to TRBJ2-1; D possibly corresponds to TRBD1 (5 bases). Germline V gives CDR1 LGHNA, CDR2 YSLEER. This CDR3 has 16 residues. The germline V and J ends were trimmed by 5 bases and 2 bases, with 16 bases remaining between them. CDR3 protein: CASSDGGLGAYNEQFF. The CDR3 region has the DNA TGCGCCAGCAGCGACGGTGGGCTAGGGGCCTACAATGAGCAGTTCTTC.

The rearrangement uses TRBV5-1 and TRBJ1-6; TRBD1 is a possible D gene (5 bases). CDR1 is SGHRS and CDR2 is YFSETQ in the germline V gene. The ends were cut back, 6 bases at V and 6 bases at J, with 13 bases in the middle. CDR3 length equals 14 residues. The chain's CDR3 is CASTRTTGNSPLHF. DNA for the CDR3: TGCGCCAGCACCAGGACAACTGGTAATTCACCCCTCCACTTT.

This chain joins TRBV6-5 and TRBJ1-4; D is ambiguous. V lost 8 bases, J lost 7 bases, and 8 bases lay in between. The length of the CDR3 is 11 residues. Germline V gene data show CDR1 as MNHEY and CDR2 as SVGAGI. CDR3 loop: CASGRIEKLFF. Here the CDR3 DNA reads TGTGCCAGCGGTCGGATTGAAAAACTGTTTTTT.